These 9 T cell receptor beta chains share one sample of origin, sequenced in a study of blood T cell repertoires in COVID-19. Profiled with immunoSEQ multiplex PCR; TCRdb holds only in-frame clones, not every one. The sample has around 200,000 clones, about 87% seen once. Source material: PBMCs or T cells enriched from blood (not recorded which). These receptors originate from a man aged 25-45 years who had recovered from COVID-19.

This sequence joins TRBV19 and TRBJ2-7; D might be TRBD1 (6 bases). The germline V gene has CDR1 LNHDA and CDR2 SQIVND (reference sequence). V was cut by 1 base and J by 1 base, with 11 bases left in between. The CDR3 length is 15 residues. CDR3: CASSIGGPYSYEQYF. In nucleotides, the CDR3 is TGTGCCAGTAGTATAGGGGGGCCTTATTCCTACGAGCAGTACTTC.

This clone appeared a few times. This chain connects TRBV10-3 to TRBJ1-5; D is perhaps TRBD1 (6 bases). Germline V gene lookup returns CDR1 ENHRY and CDR2 SYGVKD. The CDR3 covers 14 residues. V was trimmed by 6 bases and J by 0 bases, leaving 9 bases between them. The CDR3 loop is CAISRQDSNQPQHF. CDR3 sequence (DNA): TGTGCCATCAGCCGACAGGATAGCAATCAGCCCCAGCATTTT.

V usage is TRBV2 and J usage is TRBJ2-3; TRBD2 agrees at 15 bases. The CDR3 totals 17 residues. The germline V gene has CDR1 SNHLY and CDR2 FYNNEI. Unmatched junction bases numbered 9, after V lost 6 bases and J lost 5 bases. In DNA, the CDR3 is TGTGCCAGCAGCATCGGACTAGCGGGAGGGAGGGTAGATACGCAGTATTTT. Protein product: CASSIGLAGGRVDTQYF.

CDR3 residues: CASSLGRINEQYF. The CDR3 bases are TGTGCCAGCAGCTTGGGCAGGATAAACGAGCAGTACTTC. V usage is TRBV7-9 and J usage is TRBJ2-7, with D unresolved. Trimming pared 3 bases from V and 5 bases from J, leaving 11 bases between. This CDR3 is built from 13 residues. Per germline, CDR1 SEHNR and CDR2 FQNEAQ (reference sequence).

In DNA, the CDR3 is TGTGCCAGCAACCCTCCCAGCGGGGGCTACAATGAGCAGTTCTTC. It translates to CASNPPSGGYNEQFF. The J gene is TRBJ2-1, the V gene TRBV5-4; 8 bases are a match to TRBD2. The CDR3 consists of 15 residues. CDR1 and CDR2 (germline): SGHNT, YYREEE (reference sequence). The ends lost 6 bases at V and 3 bases at J; junction bases unmatched: 8.

The rearrangement links TRBV12-3 or TRBV12-4 to TRBJ1-2; 7 positions match TRBD1. The V gene end was trimmed by 5 bases and the J gene end by 2 bases; junction bases not matched to a gene: 2. This CDR3 is 13 amino acids long. The CDR3: CASSEQGNYGYTF. The CDR3 DNA reads as TGTGCCAGCAGTGAACAGGGGAACTATGGCTACACCTTC.

V and J are TRBV11-2 and TRBJ2-7, with a weak D call TRBD1 (5 bases). Trimming took 4 bases from V and 4 from J, leaving 8 bases between them. The CDR3 consists of 12 residues. Germline CDR1 SGHAT, CDR2 FQNNGV. The CDR3 is CASSYRFYEQYF. In DNA form, the CDR3 reads TGTGCCAGCAGCTACAGGTTTTACGAGCAGTACTTC.

The chain links TRBV20-1 to TRBJ1-1; the D gene is possibly TRBD1 (6 bases). CDR3 length equals 15 residues. Trimming stripped 3 bases from V and 7 bases from J, with 21 bases between. Germline assignment: CDR1 DFQATT and CDR2 SNEGSKA (reference sequence). The CDR3 nucleotides are TGCAGTGCTAGTGAGCCGAGTGGGGGGGGCATTGAAGCTTTCTTT. Translating it yields CSASEPSGGGIEAFF.

V is TRBV23-1 and J is TRBJ2-4; 7 nucleotides agree with TRBD1. TRBV23-1 is an open reading frame whose function is uncertain. V lost 6 bases, J lost 4 bases, and 12 bases stayed unmatched. CDR3 size: 16 residues. DNA of the CDR3: TGCGCCAGCAGGGATCTACACCCGGGACAGAAAAACATTCAGTACTTC. It yields the protein CASRDLHPGQKNIQYF.